The 9 T cell receptor beta chains below come from one sample, sequenced in a study of monozygotic twins with inflammatory bowel disease. TCRdb reprocessed the 5' RACE reads; each CDR3 protein has one entry and no DNA is given. The specimen's table records approximately 400,000 distinct CDR3 sequences. The sequenced sample consisted of blood. The receptors originated from a human donor with ulcerative colitis or Crohn's disease, or a healthy co-twin of an affected twin (not recorded which).

V usage is TRBV29-1 and J usage is TRBJ1-2; TCRdb gives TRBD1 as the D gene, but with no DNA this cannot be confirmed. The CDR3 extends over 11 amino acids. Germline V gene data show CDR1 as SQVTM and CDR2 as ANQGSEA. CDR3 loop: CSAFRAYGYTF.

J is TRBJ2-7 and V is TRBV7-9; the TCRdb call, TRBD1, lacks DNA for checking. The CDR3 length is 14 residues. Looked up from germline, CDR1 is SEHNR and CDR2 is FQNEAQ (reference sequence). This CDR3 reads CASSLGTGRGEQYF.

This sequence joins TRBV28 and TRBJ2-3. Germline loops: CDR1 MDHEN, CDR2 SYDVKM. There are 14 residues in the CDR3. CDR3 in amino acids: CASSSSGLPSTQYF. Filled out from reference TRBV28 and TRBJ2-3, the complete variable domain reads DVKVTQSSRYLVKRTGEKVFLECVQDMDHENMFWYRQDPGLGLRLIYFSYDVKMKEKGDIPEGYSVSREKKERFSLILESASTNQTSMYLCASSSSGLPSTQYFGPGTRLTVL.

The rearrangement links TRBV5-1 to TRBJ1-2. The CDR3 spans 16 residues. Germline V CDR1 and CDR2: SGHRS, YFSETQ. CDR3 sequence: CASSLARVGINYGYTF.

V usage is TRBV10-3 and J usage is TRBJ2-1; the D call of TRBD2 rests on TCRdb alone, since no DNA is present to check it. CDR3 length: 15 residues. Germline-derived CDR1 and CDR2 are ENHRY and SYGVKD. This CDR3 reads CAISSSGGSYNEQFF.

V is TRBV7-6 and J is TRBJ1-5. The CDR3 spans 14 residues. CDR1 is SGHVS and CDR2 is FNYEAQ in the germline V gene. This CDR3 reads CASASSGVGQPQHF.

The chain has TRBV5-4 and TRBJ1-2; TCRdb lists TRBD1, though no DNA is available to test this call. Germline CDR1 SGHNT, CDR2 YYREEE (reference sequence). CDR3 length equals 13 residues. Here the CDR3 reads CASSLGTGAGYTF.

The CDR3 reads CASSAGVYGTSGFNEQFF. The V and J genes are TRBV11-1 and TRBJ2-1; the D call from TCRdb, TRBD2, cannot be confirmed without DNA. The length of the CDR3 is 18 residues. Germline V gene data show CDR1 as SGHAT and CDR2 as FQDESV (reference sequence).

J is TRBJ1-1 and V is TRBV20-1; TCRdb lists TRBD1, though no DNA is available to test this call. CDR1 and CDR2 (germline): DFQATT, SNEGSKA (reference sequence). The CDR3 spans 16 residues. Here the CDR3 reads CSARQGGTGTGSEAFF.